The 14 T cell receptor beta chains presented below share a single source sample, sequenced in a study of T cells in Graves' hyperthyroidism and ophthalmopathy. RNA transcripts gave rise to amplified TCR beta CDR3 regions. The HTBI primer set was used in a first-round RT-PCR of the TCR CDR3. TCRdb re-called the multiplex PCR reads with MiXCR, one entry per CDR3 protein. The sample consists of fewer than 900,000 distinct CDR3 sequences, around 20% of them appearing once. Sequencing was carried out using blood. These receptors all come from a woman between 45 and 60 years old with Graves' hyperthyroidism that later progressed to Graves' ophthalmopathy.

The V and J genes are TRBV27 and TRBJ2-1; a weak D match, TRBD1 (6 bases). V gave up 4 bases and J gave up 5 bases, with 12 bases separating them. Germline CDR1 is MNHEY and CDR2 is SMNVEV (reference sequence). The CDR3 runs to 14 residues. This CDR3 reads CASSWDTGNNEQFF. The CDR3 DNA sequence: TGTGCCAGCAGTTGGGATACAGGGAACAATGAGCAGTTCTTC.

This clonotype was observed at least ten times. The chain links TRBV11-2 to TRBJ2-5; unclear D gene. Trimming pared 2 bases from V and 9 bases from J, leaving 10 bases between. Per germline, CDR1 SGHAT and CDR2 FQNNGV. The CDR3 runs to 12 residues. The CDR3 spells CASSLRSTSQYF. The CDR3 coding sequence is TGTGCCAGCAGCTTACGATCTACCTCCCAGTACTTC.

This clonotype was counted only a few times. The chain has TRBV6-1 and TRBJ2-4; D ambiguous. The CDR3 length is 13 residues. V was shortened by 8 bases and J by 2 bases, with 10 bases between the two germline ends. Germline CDR1 MNHNS, CDR2 SASEGT. The CDR3 is CASRGGTKNIQYF. The CDR3 region has the DNA TGTGCCAGCCGAGGTGGTACCAAAAACATTCAGTACTTC.

This clonotype was counted only a few times. This sequence joins TRBV5-1 and TRBJ1-4; D is uncertain. The ends were cut back, 7 bases at V and 0 bases at J, with 13 bases in the middle. This CDR3 is built from 15 residues. Looked up from germline, CDR1 is SGHRS and CDR2 is YFSETQ. This CDR3 reads CASADSDATNEKLFF. The CDR3 DNA reads as TGCGCCAGCGCGGATTCGGATGCAACTAATGAAAAACTGTTTTTT. The whole variable domain, filled in from reference TRBV5-1 and TRBJ1-4, reads KAGVTQTPRYLIKTRGQQVTLSCSPISGHRSVSWYQQTPGQGLQFLFEYFSETQRNKGNFPGRFSGRQFSNSRSEMNVSTLELGDSALYLCASADSDATNEKLFFGSGTQLSVL.

The chain employs TRBV6-1 and TRBJ2-3, with TRBD2 as a possible D gene (6 bases). Trimming pared 5 bases from V and 2 bases from J, leaving 14 bases between. There are 15 residues in the CDR3. The germline V gene has CDR1 MNHNS and CDR2 SASEGT. CDR3 sequence: CASSPGTPDTDTQYF. The CDR3 region has the DNA TGTGCCAGCAGTCCCGGGACTCCTGACACAGATACGCAGTATTTT.

This clonotype has only a few counts. J is TRBJ1-3 and V is TRBV9; D unclear. The germline CDR1 and CDR2 sequences are SGDLS and YYNGEE. With 3 bases removed from V and 7 bases from J, the gap between germline ends came to 5 bases. This CDR3 is built from 11 residues. In DNA, the CDR3 is TGTGCCAGCAGCGCCGCGAACACCATATATTTT. Its protein product is CASSAANTIYF.

This clonotype was counted only a few times. This chain links TRBV19 with TRBJ2-3; D is unresolved. The germline V and J ends were trimmed by 4 bases and 2 bases, with 10 bases remaining between them. The CDR3 length is 14 residues. Per the germline V gene, CDR1 is LNHDA and CDR2 is SQIVND (reference sequence). CDR3 DNA sequence: TGTGCCAGTAGTACGAGGAGAATCACAGATACGCAGTATTTT. Its protein product is CASSTRRITDTQYF.

V is TRBV4-2 and J is TRBJ1-4; no clear D. This CDR3 has 12 residues. Germline CDR1 reads LGHNA; CDR2 reads YNFKEQ. Trimming stripped 3 bases from V and 12 bases from J, with 11 bases between. CDR3 protein: CASSQGGPELFF. DNA for the CDR3: TGTGCCAGCAGCCAGGGCGGGCCAGAACTGTTTTTT.

This clonotype was counted a few times. The chain uses TRBV25-1 and TRBJ2-3, with D unclear. Per germline, CDR1 MGHDK and CDR2 SYGVNS. This CDR3 comprises 15 residues. Trimming removed 3 bases from V and 2 bases from J, with 12 bases in between. CDR3 nucleotide sequence: TGTGCCAGCAGTGATGTCCAGGAATCCACAGATACGCAGTATTTT. It specifies CASSDVQESTDTQYF.

V is TRBV6-1 and J is TRBJ1-2, with TRBD1 matching 7 bases. Per the germline V gene, CDR1 is MNHNS and CDR2 is SASEGT. The V segment lost 7 bases and the J segment 7 bases; nucleotides outside the gene matches: 6. The CDR3 has 12 residues. This chain's CDR3 is CASTGTAGGYTF. The CDR3 coding sequence is TGTGCCAGCACTGGGACAGCTGGTGGCTACACCTTC.

The V and J genes are TRBV5-8 and TRBJ2-7; no clear D. Trimming took 3 bases from V and 1 from J, leaving 11 bases between them. The CDR3 is 14 amino acids. Germline loops: CDR1 SGHTS, CDR2 YDEGEE. The CDR3 loop reads CASSSYTASYEQYF. The CDR3 DNA reads TGTGCCAGCAGCTCATATACAGCGTCCTACGAGCAGTACTTC. Full variable domain (rest looked up from reference TRBV5-8 and TRBJ2-7): EAGVTQSPTHLIKTRGQQATLRCSPISGHTSVYWYQQALGLGLQFLLWYDEGEERNRGNFPPRFSGRQFPNYSSELNVNALELEDSALYLCASSSYTASYEQYFGPGTRLTVT.

The sample holds a few counts of this clonotype. The chain links TRBV7-9 to TRBJ1-5, with D unclear. This CDR3 is 15 amino acids long. Trimming cost V 2 bases and J 2 bases, with 10 bases left between them. Germline-derived CDR1 and CDR2 are SEHNR and FQNEAQ (reference sequence). CDR3 loop: CASSLSSSGNQPQHF. Here the CDR3 DNA reads TGTGCCAGCAGCTTATCCTCCTCGGGCAATCAGCCCCAGCATTTT.

This clonotype was found many times. This chain links TRBV3-1 with TRBJ2-7, with 7 bases identical to TRBD2. CDR1 and CDR2 (germline): LGHDT, YNNKEL (reference sequence). J was trimmed by 2 bases and V by 0 bases; bases with no gene match: 4. The CDR3 totals 15 residues. CDR3 protein: CASSQDARGAYEQYF. DNA for the CDR3: TGTGCCAGCAGCCAAGATGCCCGGGGGGCCTACGAGCAGTACTTC.

This sequence joins TRBV6-2 or TRBV6-3 and TRBJ1-2; the match to TRBD1 covers 9 bases. CDR1 and CDR2 from the germline V gene are MNHEY and SVGEGT. The CDR3 runs 14 residues. V gave up 7 bases and J gave up 4 bases; unmatched junction bases: 7. CDR3 sequence (DNA): TGTGCCAGCAACCACAGGGGGCAGGGCTATGGCTACACCTTC. Protein product: CASNHRGQGYGYTF.